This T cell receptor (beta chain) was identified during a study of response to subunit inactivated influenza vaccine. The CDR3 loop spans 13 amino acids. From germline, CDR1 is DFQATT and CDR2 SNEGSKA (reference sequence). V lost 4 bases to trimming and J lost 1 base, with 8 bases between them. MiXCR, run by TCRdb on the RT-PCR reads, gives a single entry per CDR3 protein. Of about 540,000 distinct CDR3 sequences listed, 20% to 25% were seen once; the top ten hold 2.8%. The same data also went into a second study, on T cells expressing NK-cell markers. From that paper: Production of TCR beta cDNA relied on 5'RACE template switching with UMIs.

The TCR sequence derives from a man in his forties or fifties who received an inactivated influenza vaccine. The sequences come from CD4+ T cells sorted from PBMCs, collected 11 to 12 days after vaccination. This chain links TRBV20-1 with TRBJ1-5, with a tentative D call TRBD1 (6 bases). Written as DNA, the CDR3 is TGCAGTGCTACCCAGGGGAGCAATCAGCCCCAGCATTTT. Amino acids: CSATQGSNQPQHF.